Below, one TCR beta chain is given with its context. As yet, its antigen is unknown. In the naive CD8 group, cells lacked CD45RO and were positively selected for CCR7, so terminally differentiated effector memory CD45RA+ cells were left out. Germline assignment: CDR1 SEHNR and CDR2 FQNEAQ (reference sequence). V was pared by 7 bases and J by 7 bases, with 16 bases between. The CDR3 is made up of 14 amino acids. These data are taken from a study of shared clonotypes between healthy human individuals. Findings of the study overall: Sharing across four donors was highest in naive CD4 (roughly 5%) and lowest in memory CD8 (roughly 0.4%).

The table came from immunoSEQ multiplex PCR; TCRdb's copy has only in-frame clones and leaves some out. The table lists roughly 890,000 clones, 85% to 95% of them singletons. The receptor was derived from a young man in good health. The sample was naive CD8+ T cells sorted from blood. The chain links TRBV7-9 to TRBJ1-4; D remains unclear. The CDR3, as DNA: TGTGCCAGCACCCCGGTTCTGGGTGGTGAAAAACTGTTTTTT. Its protein product is CASTPVLGGEKLFF.